This T cell receptor beta chain was sequenced for a study of CD8 T cells in ankylosing spondylitis. Study-level results: A motif of seven or eight highly homologous TCR beta variants was seen as apparently characteristic of ankylosing spondylitis blood. Disease-linked clones were CD8+ and relatively rare in peripheral blood. Previous work reported some of these motif variants in the synovial fluid and blood of reactive arthritis. The study looked at matched synovial fluid samples from ankylosing spondylitis patients. Disease-linked clones were reported to be significantly enriched there.

The V end lost 0 bases, the J end lost 2 bases, and 14 bases lay between the germline ends. Germline V gives CDR1 SQVTM, CDR2 ANQGSEA. The CDR3 has 16 amino acids. Quantitative 5'-RACE with molecular barcodes generated TCR beta libraries. TCRdb fed the 5' RACE reads into MiXCR, producing one record per CDR3 protein. The table lists under 850,000 distinct CDR3 sequences, around 20% of them singletons. Remarks on this clonotype: Its antigen remains unidentified.

The chain joins TRBV29-1 to TRBJ2-1, with TRBD1 as a possible D gene (5 bases). The TCR originated in a male donor with ankylosing spondylitis. Sequenced sample: blood, either unsorted or a sorted T cell fraction (not recorded which). The CDR3 DNA reads as TGCAGCGTTGAAGATTACCTCAGGGTAACCTACAATGAGCAGTTCTTC. Protein product: CSVEDYLRVTYNEQFF.